This TCR beta chain is drawn from a study of T cells in Graves' hyperthyroidism and ophthalmopathy. General observations from the study: A model of 13 V-J features distinguished ophthalmopathy from stable hyperthyroidism.

Germline CDR1 reads SGDLS; CDR2 reads YYNGEE. This CDR3 is 14 amino acids long. V lost 6 bases, J lost 5 bases, and 10 bases stayed unmatched. RNA transcripts were the template for amplifying TCR beta CDR3 regions. A first-round RT-PCR of the TCR CDR3 used the HTBI primer set. MiXCR, applied by TCRdb to the multiplex PCR reads, yields one record per CDR3 protein. This sample yields some 300,000 distinct CDR3 sequences, of which approximately 17% are seen a single time; roughly a third belongs to the top ten. Uncontrolled infection, other autoimmune disease, pregnancy or lactation disqualified patients from enrolment. Each 10 ml fresh peripheral blood draw supplied the PBMCs. Many counts were recorded for this clonotype. The antigen remains unidentified.

The chain carries TRBV9 and TRBJ1-1; 7 bases are a match to TRBD1. This TCR came from a man younger than 40 with Graves' hyperthyroidism. Source material: blood. Written as DNA, the CDR3 is TGTGCCAGCACCCGGGAGGGGGCGGAGACTGAAGCTTTCTTT. Its translation is CASTREGAETEAFF.